These T cell receptor beta chains were read from a single sample in a study of blood T cell repertoires in COVID-19. Assay: immunoSEQ multiplex PCR; the TCRdb copy retains only in-frame clones and omits some. The sample shows fewer than 80,000 clones, about nine tenths of them seen only once. The sample was peripheral blood. The receptors here all came from a woman between 45 and 65 years old with active or convalescent COVID-19. The CDR3 runs from the conserved cysteine through the conserved F or W. A D gene is named only where the DNA matches it firmly. Clone size appears in some rows only: once, few, many, or a class for an expanded clone.

V gene: TRBV7-3
D gene: NA
CDR3 length: 13
clone size: NA
J gene: TRBJ2-1
CDR3 protein: CASSVNRADEQFF
CDR3 DNA: TGTGCCAGCAGCGTCAACAGGGCAGATGAGCAGTTCTTC

V gene: TRBV27
D gene: NA
CDR3 length: 13
clone size: NA
J gene: TRBJ1-1
CDR3 protein: CASSFGGYTEAFF
CDR3 DNA: TGTGCCAGCAGTTTCGGGGGGTACACTGAAGCTTTCTTT

V gene: TRBV5-4
D gene: NA
CDR3 length: 18
clone size: NA
J gene: TRBJ2-6
CDR3 protein: CASSLDRSIASGANVLTF
CDR3 DNA: TGTGCCAGCAGCTTAGACAGGTCTATCGCCTCTGGGGCCAACGTCCTGACTTTC

V gene: TRBV7-3
D gene: NA
CDR3 length: 16
clone size: NA
J gene: TRBJ2-3
CDR3 protein: CASSLMTGASTDTQYF
CDR3 DNA: TGTGCCAGCAGCTTAATGACGGGAGCGAGCACAGATACGCAGTATTTT

V gene: TRBV11-2
D gene: NA
CDR3 length: 15
clone size: NA
J gene: TRBJ1-3
CDR3 protein: CASSLDTGTGNTIYF
CDR3 DNA: TGTGCCAGCAGCTTAGATACAGGGACCGGAAACACCATATATTTT

V gene: TRBV7-3
D gene: TRBD1
CDR3 length: 15
clone size: NA
J gene: TRBJ2-4
CDR3 protein: CASSPEDRGENIQYF
CDR3 DNA: TGTGCCAGCAGCCCGGAAGACAGGGGAGAAAACATTCAGTACTTC

V gene: TRBV9
D gene: NA
CDR3 length: 14
clone size: NA
J gene: TRBJ2-1
CDR3 protein: CASSVGNREYEQFF
CDR3 DNA: TGTGCCAGCAGCGTAGGGAACAGGGAATATGAGCAGTTCTTC

V gene: TRBV25-1
D gene: NA
CDR3 length: 14
clone size: NA
J gene: TRBJ2-3
CDR3 protein: CASSEMTSTDTQYF
CDR3 DNA: TGTGCCAGCAGTGAAATGACTAGCACAGATACGCAGTATTTT

V gene: TRBV27
D gene: NA
CDR3 length: 13
clone size: once
J gene: TRBJ1-2
CDR3 protein: CASSLSGGYGYTF
CDR3 DNA: TGTGCCAGCAGTTTATCAGGGGGCTATGGCTACACCTTC

V gene: TRBV24-1
D gene: TRBD1
CDR3 length: 15
clone size: NA
J gene: TRBJ2-1
CDR3 protein: CATSIGQGTLNEQFF
CDR3 DNA: TGTGCCACCAGTATCGGACAGGGTACCCTCAATGAGCAGTTCTTC

V gene: TRBV7-2
D gene: NA
CDR3 length: 15
clone size: NA
J gene: TRBJ2-3
CDR3 protein: CASSLTSSITDTQYF
CDR3 DNA: TGTGCCAGCAGCTTAACTAGTTCGATCACAGATACGCAGTATTTT

V gene: TRBV30
D gene: TRBD1
CDR3 length: 16
clone size: NA
J gene: TRBJ2-2
CDR3 protein: CAWEPPGTGNSGELFF
CDR3 DNA: TGTGCCTGGGAACCGCCCGGGACAGGGAATTCCGGGGAGCTGTTTTTT

V gene: TRBV21-1
D gene: NA
CDR3 length: 14
clone size: NA
J gene: TRBJ2-7
CDR3 protein: CASSNWRAVYEQYF
CDR3 DNA: TGTGCCAGCAGCAACTGGCGGGCAGTCTACGAGCAGTACTTC

V gene: TRBV9
D gene: NA
CDR3 length: 16
clone size: NA
J gene: TRBJ2-1
CDR3 protein: CASSGLGEAKYNEQFF
CDR3 DNA: TGTGCCAGCAGCGGTCTTGGGGAGGCTAAATACAATGAGCAGTTCTTC

V gene: TRBV9
D gene: TRBD1
CDR3 length: 19
clone size: NA
J gene: TRBJ1-2
CDR3 protein: CASSDPIYGTGAGNYGYTF
CDR3 DNA: TGTGCCAGCAGCGACCCTATTTACGGTACAGGGGCAGGAAACTATGGCTACACCTTC

V gene: TRBV6-6
D gene: NA
CDR3 length: 13
clone size: NA
J gene: TRBJ2-7
CDR3 protein: CASSYSGPYEQYF
CDR3 DNA: TGTGCCAGCAGTTACTCGGGGCCCTACGAGCAGTACTTC

V gene: TRBV2
D gene: NA
CDR3 length: 13
clone size: NA
J gene: TRBJ1-1
CDR3 protein: CASSEGGLTEAFF
CDR3 DNA: TGTGCCAGCAGTGAGGGGGGGCTGACTGAAGCTTTCTTT

V gene: TRBV6-5
D gene: TRBD2
CDR3 length: 15
clone size: NA
J gene: TRBJ2-7
CDR3 protein: CASRETSGSSYEQYF
CDR3 DNA: TGTGCCAGCAGAGAGACTAGCGGGAGCTCCTACGAGCAGTACTTC

V gene: TRBV11-2
D gene: TRBD1
CDR3 length: 15
clone size: NA
J gene: TRBJ1-3
CDR3 protein: CASSGMDRGGNTIYF
CDR3 DNA: TGTGCCAGCAGCGGCATGGACAGGGGCGGAAACACCATATATTTT

V gene: TRBV11-2
D gene: TRBD1
CDR3 length: 15
clone size: once
J gene: TRBJ2-2
CDR3 protein: CASSLNRGRAGELFF
CDR3 DNA: TGTGCCAGCAGCTTAAACAGGGGGCGGGCCGGGGAGCTGTTTTTT

V gene: TRBV19
D gene: NA
CDR3 length: 13
clone size: NA
J gene: TRBJ1-6
CDR3 protein: CASSMARDSPLHF
CDR3 DNA: TGTGCCAGTAGTATGGCCAGGGATTCACCCCTCCACTTT

V gene: TRBV13
D gene: NA
CDR3 length: 15
clone size: NA
J gene: TRBJ2-6
CDR3 protein: CASSAGISGANVLTF
CDR3 DNA: TGTGCCAGCAGCGCAGGGATTTCTGGGGCCAACGTCCTGACTTTC

V gene: TRBV7-6
D gene: TRBD2
CDR3 length: 18
clone size: NA
J gene: TRBJ2-3
CDR3 protein: CASSLDGGAGLFRDTQYF
CDR3 DNA: TGTGCCAGCAGCTTAGACGGAGGAGCGGGACTTTTCCGTGATACGCAGTATTTT

V gene: TRBV10-3
D gene: NA
CDR3 length: 13
clone size: many
J gene: TRBJ1-6
CDR3 protein: CAIRDKWNSPLHF
CDR3 DNA: TGTGCCATCAGAGACAAGTGGAATTCACCCCTCCACTTT

V gene: TRBV2
D gene: TRBD2
CDR3 length: 17
clone size: NA
J gene: TRBJ2-1
CDR3 protein: CASRGGLGAIPYNEQFF
CDR3 DNA: TGTGCCAGCAGGGGAGGACTAGGAGCAATCCCCTACAATGAGCAGTTCTTC

V gene: TRBV10-3
D gene: TRBD1
CDR3 length: 19
clone size: NA
J gene: TRBJ2-6
CDR3 protein: CAISDPQGALVSGANVLTF
CDR3 DNA: TGTGCCATCAGTGACCCACAGGGGGCGCTGGTATCTGGGGCCAACGTCCTGACTTTC

V gene: TRBV30
D gene: NA
CDR3 length: 11
clone size: NA
J gene: TRBJ2-1
CDR3 protein: CAWSDWEEQFF
CDR3 DNA: TGTGCCTGGTCCGACTGGGAGGAGCAGTTCTTC

V gene: TRBV7-3
D gene: TRBD2
CDR3 length: 15
clone size: NA
J gene: TRBJ2-5
CDR3 protein: CASSSTGGRQETQYF
CDR3 DNA: TGTGCCAGCAGCTCAACGGGGGGGCGGCAAGAGACCCAGTACTTC

V gene: TRBV6-5
D gene: NA
CDR3 length: 14
clone size: NA
J gene: TRBJ1-4
CDR3 protein: CASRTQGIREKLFF
CDR3 DNA: TGTGCCAGCAGGACTCAGGGGATTCGGGAAAAACTGTTTTTT

V gene: TRBV19
D gene: NA
CDR3 length: 15
clone size: NA
J gene: TRBJ2-5
CDR3 protein: CASSISRGPQETQYF
CDR3 DNA: TGTGCCAGTAGTATAAGCAGGGGTCCTCAAGAGACCCAGTACTTC

V gene: TRBV29-1
D gene: TRBD1
CDR3 length: 16
clone size: NA
J gene: TRBJ1-1
CDR3 protein: CSVYIGTVIMNTEAFF
CDR3 DNA: TGCAGCGTGTATATAGGGACAGTTATTATGAACACTGAAGCTTTCTTT

V gene: TRBV13
D gene: TRBD2
CDR3 length: 16
clone size: NA
J gene: TRBJ2-3
CDR3 protein: CASSNTGTSGRGTQYF
CDR3 DNA: TGTGCCAGCAGCAATACCGGGACTAGCGGGAGGGGTACGCAGTATTTT